This T cell receptor (beta chain) emerged from a study of T cell repertoires in cytomegalovirus infection. Ten or more counts support this clonotype. The antigen is undetermined. Losses at the gene ends were 8 bases for V and 4 bases for J; bases not matched to a gene: 10. Looked up from germline, CDR1 is MDHEN and CDR2 is SYDVKM. This CDR3 comprises 14 residues. TCRdb independently ran MiXCR on the reads; one entry per CDR3 protein. The sample holds 250,000 to 300,000 distinct CDR3 sequences, roughly 10% seen once. Study results and limitations: Within the response measured ex vivo, HLA-C-restricted CMV-specific TCR beta clonotypes were dominant. CMV carriers with the relevant HLA were identified by cumulative public TCR beta family frequency.

The rearrangement joins TRBV28 to TRBJ1-2; 7 bases are a match to TRBD1. Source material: PBMCs. This TCR derives from a human donor in good health (CMV status not recorded). Some clones in this sample may be carry-over from other donors' samples. The CDR3 DNA is TGTGCCAGCGTAACACCGGGACAGCTCTATGGCTACACCTTC. This sequence encodes CASVTPGQLYGYTF.